This TCR beta chain was retrieved from a study of cytomegalovirus exposure and HLA in healthy donors (TCRdb year 2017). Regarding the complete study: An earlier analysis of approximately 640 of the donors reported more than 250 Gb of sequence data and 117 million unique TCR beta sequences from about 179 million T cells. In a later genetic analysis, genome-wide SNP genotypes for 398 of the 666 donors were used, and that subset was treated as a discovery cohort. A separate validation cohort of some 130 different subjects was used in addition to the approximately 610-subject first cohort. In an earlier analysis of about 590 of the donors, high-throughput TCR beta sequencing was used to judge whether each TCR beta V gene segment behaved as functional or pseudogenic. HLA typing included class I and class II loci at four-digit resolution. The study profiled the T cell repertoires of around 700 subjects by immunosequencing and related them to cytomegalovirus serostatus. Across some 400 genotyped donors of the cohort, an average of approximately 240,000 unique TCR beta nucleotide sequences per donor were sequenced, and 15% to 20% of those sequences were non-productive. About 280 gigabases of sequencing data and tens of millions of unique TCR sequences were included in an early release covering roughly 700 HLA-typed donors. The study aimed to test whether cataloging public T cell receptors could reveal signatures of past pathogen exposure. A later analysis re-analyzed previously published TCR beta repertoires from 600 to 850 donors and added high-resolution HLA genotyping to study TCR occurrence patterns. The number of typed donors differed by locus: about 620-640 for A, B, C, DRB1 and DQB1; approximately 520 for DQA1; around 580 for DPA1; and around 450 for DPB1. Donor age, sex, ethnicity and CMV serostatus were compiled alongside the repertoire data. Rather than using new phenotypic data, the later analysis identified candidate immune exposures from TCR beta sequences and from how often those sequences occurred across donors. High-throughput TCR immunosequencing, statistical association of individual TCRs with disease status, and machine learning were combined to predict cytomegalovirus infection status. Of the roughly 430 genotyped donors, around 81% fell in the genetic ancestry cluster associated with self-reported Caucasian donors. Roughly five DR-DQ haplotypes were handled as single units for association and clustering because linkage in the cohort was strong. Every repertoire in the discovery cohort had been generated on one and the same sequencing platform.

The library came from the immunoSEQ multiplex PCR assay. For the multiplex PCR, a mixture combining 60 forward primers for TCR Vbeta segments and 13 reverse primers for TCR Jbeta segments was used. The CDR3 region of rearranged TCR beta genes was amplified from genomic DNA by a multiplex PCR assay. Amplified TCR beta libraries were sequenced as 87-base-pair reads on the Illumina HiSeq System. The authors processed their data as follows. A later analysis tallied around 82 million unique TCR beta chains across the roughly 610 repertoires, and around 9.9 million of those chains were shared by two or more donors. Raw reads were error-corrected and collapsed into unique sequences with a nearest-neighbor algorithm that merged closely related sequences to remove PCR and sequencing errors. CDR3 sequences were aligned to IMGT reference sequences to assign V, D and J gene segments. For a sequence to be retained, at least a six-nucleotide match to both a V gene segment and a J gene segment was required. A rearrangement counted as productive if the CDR3 had no stop codons and remained in frame with V and J, and every other rearrangement counted as non-productive. CDR3 was defined according to IMGT convention as the region running from the second conserved V-encoded cysteine to the conserved J-encoded phenylalanine. The earlier analysis of roughly 590 of the donors excluded sequences that lacked an unambiguous match to a single V gene segment. An earlier analysis of 500 to 600 of the donors classified V segments as functional when productive rearrangements were above 56.7% and as segregating when the standard deviation between donors was above 5%. To diagnose cytomegalovirus status from the catalog of TCR beta chain sequences, a statistical classification framework was built. In a later analysis, V and J genes were assigned by comparing TCR nucleotide sequences against IMGT/GENE-DB human TR gene sequences. In a later analysis, CDR3 sequences and most-parsimonious VDJ recombination scenarios were assigned using the TCRdist pipeline. A later analysis defined each TCR beta chain by its CDR3 amino acid sequence plus V-gene family, and excluded reads lacking a unique V-gene family. In a later analysis, around 600 highly shared, low-generation-probability nucleotide sequences were removed to address suspected cross-contamination and a sequencing artifact. In a later analysis, a clonal expansion index for each public chain was calculated from normalized within-repertoire ranks of inferred template counts. In a later analysis, generation probabilities were computed using a VDJ recombination model fitted to out-of-frame rearrangements, and the results were checked against IGoR. In a later analysis, hypergeometric tests were used to score TCR-TCR, TCR-HLA and TCR-CMV co-occurrence, with a repertoire-size bias correction applied to TCR pairs. False discovery rates were estimated in a later analysis by permuting HLA or CMV assignments 20 times. In a later analysis, co-occurring TCRs were grouped using DBSCAN, with TCRdist sequence similarity added in when clustering inside HLA-allele-positive subsets. For co-occurrence clustering, repertoires with fewer than 30,000 or more than 120,000 public chains were excluded, along with 4 to 6 repertoires with anomalous nucleotide sharing. Not all clones reach the TCRdb copy of this immuneACCESS table, which keeps in-frame sequences only. Checked studies attribute under half of the gap to unresolved V genes and leave the rest unexplained. The V and J calls and clone size come from that table; D and trimming were worked out from the DNA. This sample lists fewer than 150,000 clones; around 77% were detected once. Jointly, the top ten make up over 2% of the sample.

Taken from cysteine to phenylalanine, the CDR3 has 15 residues. Only the CDR3 portion is preserved as DNA: 45 bases, with reading frame beginning at the first base. V is pared back by 0 bases and J by 7 bases, with 15 bases lying between the germline termini. From the germline V gene, CDR1 is SNHLY and CDR2 is FYNNEI. The cohort was made up of 500 to 800 healthy bone marrow donors. At the time of sampling, every cohort member was nominally healthy, though immune exposures that went unrecorded were likely present. The donor was CMV seronegative and was included in the group of hundreds of seronegative cohort members. Every donor gave a peripheral blood sample, and the peripheral blood mononuclear cells from that sample were used for TCR beta sequencing. The Qiagen DNeasy Blood Extraction Kit was used to extract genomic DNA from the blood cell samples. As to this clone: It has no known antigen specificity. Base qualities are not at hand, and no much larger clone is one base apart.

What the study reported, not specific to this receptor: The classifier was reported to diagnose cytomegalovirus status with high specificity and sensitivity in both the original cohort and the validation cohort. Some IMGT-functional V segments, including TRBV6-2 and TRBV6-3, could not be told apart with the 87-base-pair reads, so those segments were excluded. According to a later genetic analysis, donors in an Asian-associated ancestry cluster had fewer N-insertions in productive TCRs than the approximately 630-donor mean. A cluster of highly shared sequence variants was judged likely to represent a technical artifact of the sequencing pipeline. In a later genetic analysis, a missense DCLRE1C variant was associated with V-gene and J-gene trimming of TCR beta chains, and the association was replicated in an independent cohort. According to a later analysis, most CMV-associated TCR beta chains appeared to be HLA-restricted, and the HLA associations seemed to be driven largely by CMV exposure. For the cohort, immune exposure information was limited to CMV serostatus. Linkage disequilibrium might explain the correlated functional status among segregating V segments, but an unknown experimental factor could not be excluded. An earlier analysis of approximately 570 of the donors showed that most TCR beta V segments appeared in productive rearrangements either about 90% or about 30% of the time, which broadly matched IMGT annotations. A further reported finding was that TCR beta sequences accurately predicted the HLA-A and HLA-B alleles for most subjects in the first cohort. In this cohort, only TCR beta chains were sequenced, and detectable features were limited by the absence of alpha or paired-chain data. The presence/absence analyses assumed that sequencing depth was roughly uniform across donors, and that assumption may not be true. Because counts were too low, around 18 rarely observed V segments, including chromosome 9 orphons, were left out of the earlier analysis of 500 to 750 of the donors. A later analysis associated 16,951 TCR beta sequences with specific HLA alleles at a false discovery rate of 0.05. The authors suggested that the approach could potentially be generalized to other disease states and immunological phenotypes. Assigning TCR associations to individual alleles was difficult when HLA alleles, especially DR and DQ, strongly co-occurred. A later analysis reported that several top co-occurrence clusters appeared linked to parvovirus B19, influenza, CMV and Epstein-Barr virus. Across donors, most TCR sequences were observed very rarely, whereas some public TCRs were present in many individuals. Compared with equally common non-associated chains, HLA-associated TCR beta chains in a later analysis were more clonally expanded and had lower generation probabilities. Because HLA typing was missing for some donors at each locus, association tests included only the typed subset. The study listed 150 to 200 TCR beta chains as associated with cytomegalovirus. A few of the identified cytomegalovirus-associated TCR beta chains were confirmed in vitro to be specific for cytomegalovirus antigens. In a later analysis, the rate of TCR association differed among HLA loci, with DRB1 alleles having the most associated TCRs and HLA-C alleles having the fewest.

The specimen was PBMCs. This TCR came from a man aged 30 to 39 in good health and CMV-seronegative. This receptor chain uses TRBV2 and TRBJ2-5; a tentative D match to TRBD2 spans 5 bases. In nucleotides, the sequence is TGTGCCAGCAGTGAAGCGCTTCGGGGTGCGGGGACCCAGTACTTC. Translated, this is CASSEALRGAGTQYF.